What follows describes a single T cell receptor (beta chain). The antigen it binds to is not known. No qualities accompany the bases; no much larger clone lies one base away. The library was produced with the immunoSEQ multiplex PCR assay. A mixture of 60 forward primers for TCR Vbeta segments and 13 reverse primers for TCR Jbeta segments was used in the multiplex PCR. A multiplex PCR assay on genomic DNA amplified the CDR3 region of rearranged TCR beta genes. The Illumina HiSeq System was used to sequence the amplified TCR beta libraries as 87-base-pair reads. The authors processed their data as follows. Across the 600 to 700 repertoires, a later analysis counted about 81 million unique TCR beta chains, approximately 12 million of which were shared by at least two donors. To remove PCR and sequencing errors, raw reads were error-corrected and collapsed into unique sequences using a nearest-neighbor algorithm that merged closely related sequences. Alignment of CDR3 sequences to IMGT reference sequences was used to assign V, D and J gene segments. For a sequence to be retained, a match of at least six nucleotides was required to both a V gene segment and a J gene segment. A rearrangement was called productive if the CDR3 had no stop codons and remained in frame with V and J, and every other rearrangement was called non-productive. CDR3 was defined by IMGT convention, running from the second conserved V-encoded cysteine to the conserved J-encoded phenylalanine. Sequences without an unambiguous match to a single V gene segment were excluded from the earlier analysis of several hundred of the donors. An earlier analysis of several hundred of the donors called V segments functional above 56.7% productive rearrangements and segregating when the between-donor standard deviation exceeded 5%. A statistical classification framework was developed to diagnose cytomegalovirus status using the catalog of TCR beta chain sequences. In a later analysis, V and J genes were assigned by comparing TCR nucleotide sequences against IMGT/GENE-DB human TR gene sequences. A later analysis assigned CDR3 sequences and most-parsimonious VDJ recombination scenarios with the TCRdist pipeline. In a later analysis, every TCR beta chain was defined by the combination of its CDR3 amino acid sequence and its V-gene family, and reads without a unique V-gene family were dropped. A later analysis removed 550 to 700 highly shared, low-generation-probability nucleotide sequences to deal with suspected cross-contamination and a sequencing artifact. In a later analysis, a clonal expansion index was calculated for each public chain from normalized within-repertoire ranks of inferred template counts. Generation probabilities in a later analysis came from a VDJ recombination model fitted to out-of-frame rearrangements, and those results were checked against IGoR. Hypergeometric tests were used in a later analysis to score TCR-TCR, TCR-HLA and TCR-CMV co-occurrence, with a repertoire-size bias correction applied to the TCR pairs. False discovery rates were estimated in a later analysis by permuting HLA or CMV assignments 20 times. In a later analysis, co-occurring TCRs were grouped with DBSCAN, and TCRdist sequence similarity was added when clustering was performed within HLA-allele-positive subsets. For co-occurrence clustering, repertoires with fewer than 30,000 or more than 120,000 public chains were excluded, along with a handful of repertoires with anomalous nucleotide sharing. TCRdb carries this immuneACCESS record with in-frame sequences only. Its versions omit some clonotypes, under half of them owing to an unresolved V gene in the studies checked, with the rest unexplained. That table is the source of V, J and clone size, and D and trimming were worked out from the DNA. In all, the sample holds some 130,000 clones, and 80% to 85% of those were seen once. Of the sample, less than 1.5% falls within the top ten clones.

This record comes from a study of cytomegalovirus exposure and HLA in healthy donors (dated 2017 in TCRdb). Looking at the study overall: An earlier analysis of roughly 500 of the donors reported 276 Gb of sequence data and 117 million unique TCR beta sequences obtained from around 190 million T cells. An early release covering just under 650 HLA-typed donors comprised about 310 gigabases of sequencing data and around 80 million unique TCR sequences. Of the 300 to 400 genotyped donors, around 81% fell in the genetic ancestry cluster associated with self-reported Caucasian donors. The study aimed to test whether signatures of past pathogen exposure could be identified by cataloging public T cell receptors. Using immunosequencing, the study profiled T cell repertoires from fewer than 850 subjects and related those repertoires to cytomegalovirus serostatus. In addition to the first cohort of 666 subjects, a separate validation cohort of approximately 130 different subjects was used. To predict cytomegalovirus infection status, the study combined high-throughput TCR immunosequencing, statistical association of individual TCRs with disease status, and machine learning. A later analysis re-analyzed previously published TCR beta repertoires from 500 to 700 donors and added high-resolution HLA genotyping to study TCR occurrence patterns. Rather than drawing on any new phenotypic data, the later analysis identified candidate immune exposures from TCR beta sequences and the way those sequences occurred across donors. In an earlier analysis of 587 of the donors, high-throughput TCR beta sequencing was used to judge whether each TCR beta V gene segment behaved as functional or pseudogenic. Donor age, sex, ethnicity and CMV serostatus were compiled alongside the repertoire data. Genome-wide SNP genotypes for about 65% of the 666 donors were used in a later genetic analysis, which treated that subset as a discovery cohort. Every repertoire in the discovery cohort had been generated on one and the same sequencing platform. HLA typing included class I and class II loci at four-digit resolution. The number of donors typed differed by locus, with about 620-630 for A, B, C, DRB1 and DQB1, 522 for DQA1, 600 to 610 for DPA1, and about 450 for DPB1. Roughly five DR-DQ haplotypes were handled as single units for association and clustering, since linkage in the cohort was strong. Among some 400 genotyped donors of the cohort, an average of around 240,000 unique TCR beta nucleotide sequences were sequenced per donor, roughly a sixth of them non-productive. Study-level results and caveats: Immune exposure information for the cohort was limited to CMV serostatus. Because counts were too low, 15 to 20 rarely observed V segments, including chromosome 9 orphons, were excluded from the earlier analysis of 500 to 700 of the donors. Most TCR sequences were seen in very few donors, while some public TCRs were found in many individuals. The presence/absence analyses assumed that sequencing depth was roughly uniform across donors, and that assumption may not be true. Because HLA typing was missing for some donors at each locus, association tests included only the typed subset. A further reported finding was that TCR beta sequences accurately predicted the HLA-A and HLA-B alleles for most subjects in the first cohort. Some IMGT-functional V segments, including TRBV6-2 and TRBV6-3, could not be told apart with the 87-base-pair reads, so those segments were excluded. V-gene and J-gene trimming of TCR beta chains was associated with a missense DCLRE1C variant in a later genetic analysis, and the association was replicated in an independent cohort. A later analysis reported that several top co-occurrence clusters appeared linked to parvovirus B19, influenza, CMV and Epstein-Barr virus. A later analysis found that most CMV-associated TCR beta chains appeared HLA-restricted, with HLA associations seemingly driven largely by CMV exposure. A later analysis associated 17,000 or so TCR beta sequences with specific HLA alleles at a false discovery rate of 0.05. In a later genetic analysis, fewer N-insertions in productive TCRs were reported among donors in an Asian-associated ancestry cluster than the roughly 700-donor mean. Linkage disequilibrium might explain the correlated functional status among segregating V segments, but an unknown experimental factor could not be excluded. The classifier was reported to diagnose cytomegalovirus status with high specificity and sensitivity in both the original and validation cohorts. Broadly in line with IMGT annotations, most TCR beta V segments showed up in productive rearrangements about 87% or about 30% of the time in an earlier analysis of several hundred of the donors. In a later analysis, HLA-associated TCR beta chains were found to be more clonally expanded and to have lower generation probabilities than equally common non-associated chains. The study gave a list of about 160 TCR beta chains associated with cytomegalovirus. In vitro tests confirmed that a few of the cytomegalovirus-associated TCR beta chains recognize cytomegalovirus antigens. Strong co-occurrence of HLA alleles, especially DR and DQ, made assigning TCR associations to individual alleles difficult. Only TCR beta chains were sequenced in this cohort, and the absence of alpha or paired-chain data limited detectable features. The authors suggested that the approach could potentially be generalized to other disease states and immunological phenotypes. According to a later analysis, TCR association rates differed among HLA loci, with DRB1 alleles showing the most associated TCRs and HLA-C alleles showing the fewest. A cluster of highly shared sequence variants was judged likely to be a technical artifact of the sequencing pipeline.

Including the terminal cysteine and phenylalanine, the CDR3 comprises 14 residues. Here the CDR3 DNA is all that survives: 42 bases in frame from base 1. Cut back by 1 base and 2 bases, the V and J ends lie 10 bases apart. CDR1 and CDR2 were assigned from the germline V gene as SGHRS and YFSETQ. In total, roughly 670 healthy bone marrow donors made up the cohort. At the time of sampling, all cohort members were nominally healthy, though unrecorded immune exposures were likely present. The donor was CMV seropositive and was included in the group of 290 or so seropositive cohort members. A peripheral blood sample was provided by each donor, and peripheral blood mononuclear cells were used for TCR beta sequencing. Genomic DNA was extracted from the blood cell samples with the Qiagen DNeasy Blood Extraction Kit.

This clonotype originated in a male donor in good health and CMV-seropositive. This chain is built from TRBV5-1 and TRBJ2-7; TRBD2 is possibly the D segment (6 matching bases). Sequenced sample: PBMCs. The bases are TGCGCCAGCAGCTTGAAGGGAGGAACCTACGAGCAGTACTTC. This encodes CASSLKGGTYEQYF.